Following are 6 T cell receptor beta chains from one sample sequenced in a study of glioma-infiltrating T cells after dendritic cell vaccination. Assay: immunoSEQ multiplex PCR; the TCRdb copy retains only in-frame clones and omits some. The sample has 85,000 to 100,000 clones, around 80% seen once; the top ten hold roughly 5.5%. Time point noted: after dendritic cell vaccination, including at tumor progression/relapse. The sequences come from blood, collected after dendritic cell vaccination. Every receptor here comes from a human donor with glioblastoma.

The V call is TRBV5-1, the J call TRBJ2-7; 9 bases are a match to TRBD2. Germline CDR1 SGHRS, CDR2 YFSETQ. This CDR3 spans 17 amino acids. The J segment lost 0 bases and the V segment lost 4 bases, leaving 11 bases of the junction unmatched. CDR3 coding DNA: TGCGCCAGCAGCGCGGGACTAGCAGGGCCAAGCTCCTACGAGCAGTACTTC. Translating gives CASSAGLAGPSSYEQYF.

The chain couples TRBV19 to TRBJ1-1; D not certain. The germline V gene encodes CDR1 LNHDA and CDR2 SQIVND (reference sequence). CDR3 length equals 15 residues. V dropped 5 bases and J dropped 6 bases, with 19 bases sitting between them. CDR3: CASSGGLRVSPEAFF. CDR3 in DNA: TGTGCCAGTAGTGGCGGACTAAGGGTCAGCCCTGAAGCTTTCTTT.

The chain recombines TRBV19 with TRBJ1-1; 9 positions agree with TRBD1. The germline V gene encodes CDR1 LNHDA and CDR2 SQIVND (reference sequence). This CDR3 contains 15 residues. Trimming cost V 6 bases and J 9 bases; bases outside gene matches: 14. In DNA, the CDR3 is TGTGCCAGTAGCGAAACAGGGGGCCCCTTCATGAAAGCTTTCTTT. Amino acid sequence: CASSETGGPFMKAFF. Using reference TRBV19 and TRBJ1-1 for the parts outside the CDR3, the full variable domain is DGGITQSPKYLFRKEGQNVTLSCEQNLNHDAMYWYRQDPGQGLRLIYYSQIVNDFQKGDIAEGYSVSREKKESFPLTVTSAQKNPTAFYLCASSETGGPFMKAFFGQGTRLTVV.

The gene calls are TRBV28 and TRBJ2-7; a possible D gene is TRBD1 (5 bases). This CDR3 is 15 amino acids long. The V gene's germline CDR1 is MDHEN and CDR2 SYDVKM. With 0 bases removed from V and 1 base from J, the gap between germline ends came to 10 bases. This CDR3 reads CASSLWAGKSYEQYF. CDR3 in DNA: TGTGCCAGCAGTTTATGGGCAGGGAAATCCTACGAGCAGTACTTC.

The genes are TRBV28 and TRBJ1-5; 7 nucleotides line up with TRBD1. The V gene's germline CDR1 is MDHEN and CDR2 SYDVKM. V lost 6 bases, J lost 4 bases, and 3 bases stayed unmatched. The CDR3 is 13 residues long. As DNA, the CDR3 is TGTGCCAGCAGCCCGACAGGGAATCAGCCCCAGCATTTT. Its translation is CASSPTGNQPQHF.

This chain joins TRBV6-5 and TRBJ2-7; D might be TRBD2 (6 bases). The V end lost 2 bases, the J end lost 6 bases, and 11 bases lay between the germline ends. This CDR3 has 13 amino acids. The germline gives CDR1 MNHEY, CDR2 SVGAGI. The CDR3 reads CASSYLGGGEQYF. For the CDR3, the DNA is TGTGCCAGCAGTTACCTCGGGGGAGGCGAGCAGTACTTC.